One sample yielded the 17 T cell receptor beta chains listed below, sequenced in a study of blood T cell repertoires in COVID-19. TCRdb's copy holds only in-frame clones and misses some; the assay was immunoSEQ multiplex PCR. The table includes approximately 35,000 clones, approximately 85% detected once. Sequenced sample: peripheral blood. These receptors all come from a man between 60 and 75 years old with active COVID-19.

This clone was observed once. V and J are TRBV7-9 and TRBJ2-1; the match to TRBD1 covers 9 bases. Trimming removed 5 bases from V and 2 bases from J; junction bases left unmatched: 4. Looked up from germline, CDR1 is SEHNR and CDR2 is FQNEAQ (reference sequence). This CDR3 contains 15 residues. In nucleotides, the CDR3 is TGTGCCAGCAGCACACAGGGGGCGGCCTACAATGAGCAGTTCTTC. Translating it yields CASSTQGAAYNEQFF.

V usage is TRBV5-1 and J usage is TRBJ2-1; TRBD2 aligns across 10 bases. Germline-derived CDR1 and CDR2 are SGHRS and YFSETQ. With V trimmed by 3 bases and J by 4 bases, 10 bases remained unmatched. The CDR3 covers 17 residues. The CDR3 sequence is CASSSGRGTSAYNEQFF. In nucleotides, the CDR3 is TGCGCCAGCAGCTCCGGACGGGGGACTAGCGCTTACAATGAGCAGTTCTTC.

The DNA of the CDR3 is TGTGCCAGCAGCCCGGGCCCCCGACTAGCGGGAGGCACCGGGGAGCTGTTTTTT. Translated, it gives CASSPGPRLAGGTGELFF. The chain carries TRBV11-2 and TRBJ2-2; 13 nucleotides align to TRBD2. V lost 5 bases, J lost 4 bases, and 10 bases stayed unmatched. The CDR3 consists of 18 residues. Germline CDR1 and CDR2: SGHAT and FQNNGV.

As for this clone: The junction departs from germline at one end; a sequencing error may be responsible. The rearrangement uses TRBV6-6 and TRBJ2-2; D is ambiguous. Germline V gene sequence: CDR1 MNHNY, CDR2 SVGAGI (reference sequence). The CDR3 extends over 12 amino acids. CDR3 sequence reads: CAGSVATGELFF. The CDR3 DNA follows: TGTGCCGGCAGCGTGGCAACCGGGGAGCTGTTTTTT.

This sequence joins TRBV13 and TRBJ1-1, with TRBD1 matching over 9 bases. The germline gives CDR1 PRHDT, CDR2 FYEKMQ (reference sequence). The ends lost 4 bases at V and 5 bases at J; junction bases unmatched: 5. The CDR3 sequence is 14 residues long. CDR3 amino acids: CASSSRDRVTEAFF. The DNA for the CDR3 is TGTGCCAGCAGCTCACGGGACAGGGTTACTGAAGCTTTCTTT. Variable domain in full (rest from reference TRBV13 and TRBJ1-1): AAGVIQSPRHLIKEKRETATLKCYPIPRHDTVYWYQQGPGQDPQFLISFYEKMQSDKGSIPDRFSAQQFSDYHSELNMSSLELGDSALYFCASSSRDRVTEAFFGQGTRLTVV.

V is TRBV3-1 (or the pseudogene TRBV3-2) and J is TRBJ1-2; D possibly corresponds to TRBD1 (6 bases). The CDR3 has 15 amino acids. From germline, CDR1 is LGHDT and CDR2 YNNKEL (reference sequence). V lost 4 bases to trimming and J lost 4 bases, with 16 bases between them. The CDR3 DNA follows: TGTGCCAGCAGCCCCCGAGGTATAGGGGGCTATGGCTACACCTTC. This gives the protein CASSPRGIGGYGYTF.

This clone was found once. V gene TRBV6-5 combines with J gene TRBJ2-5; D is ambiguous. V dropped 6 bases and J dropped 5 bases, with 10 bases sitting between them. Germline CDR1 is MNHEY and CDR2 is SVGAGI. The CDR3 contains 12 residues. In DNA, the CDR3 is TGTGCCAGCAGCGCCCTCCGGGAGACCCAGTACTTC. It specifies CASSALRETQYF.

The rearrangement links TRBV29-1 to TRBJ1-1; tentatively, D is TRBD1 (6 bases). CDR1 and CDR2 (germline): SQVTM, ANQGSEA. The CDR3 is 14 amino acids. V lost 4 bases to trimming and J lost 0 bases, with 12 bases between them. The CDR3 DNA follows: TGCAGCGTTGGGTTCAGGGGCATGAACACTGAAGCTTTCTTT. Its translation is CSVGFRGMNTEAFF.

The rearrangement uses TRBV5-1 and TRBJ2-1; 10 bases fit TRBD2. The germline V gene encodes CDR1 SGHRS and CDR2 YFSETQ. The CDR3 runs 15 residues. Trimming removed 0 bases from V and 9 bases from J; junction bases left unmatched: 6. Here the CDR3 DNA reads TGCGCCAGCAGCTTGGTGGCTAGCGGGAGTGGTGAGCAGTTCTTC. The encoded protein is CASSLVASGSGEQFF.

V gene TRBV11-2 combines with J gene TRBJ1-3, with D perhaps TRBD1 (6 bases). The germline V gene has CDR1 SGHAT and CDR2 FQNNGV. V lost 1 base and J 1 base, leaving 14 bases between the germline ends. CDR3 length: 17 amino acids. CDR3 sequence (DNA): TGTGCCAGCAGCTTAGTAAAGTGGACAGTTTCTGGAAACACCATATATTTT. Protein sequence: CASSLVKWTVSGNTIYF. Full variable domain (missing parts from reference TRBV11-2 and TRBJ1-3): EAGVAQSPRYKIIEKRQSVAFWCNPISGHATLYWYQQILGQGPKLLIQFQNNGVVDDSQLPKDRFSAERLKGVDSTLKIQPAKLEDSAVYLCASSLVKWTVSGNTIYFGEGSWLTVV.

The genes are TRBV6-6 and TRBJ2-3; 9 bases fit TRBD1. This CDR3 comprises 15 residues. Germline CDR1 is MNHNY and CDR2 is SVGAGI (reference sequence). Trimming took 6 bases from V and 3 from J; bases not matched to a gene: 7. The CDR3 nucleotides are TGTGCCAGCAGGAACAAACAGGGGGCGACAGATACGCAGTATTTT. This codes for CASRNKQGATDTQYF.

The CDR3 region is CASSGLFGDNEQFF. CDR3 sequence (DNA): TGTGCCAGCAGCGGACTTTTCGGCGACAATGAGCAGTTCTTC. J is TRBJ2-1 and V is TRBV11-3, with D possibly being TRBD2 (5 bases). Trimming pared 5 bases from V and 5 bases from J, leaving 13 bases between. The CDR3 loop spans 14 amino acids. The V gene's germline CDR1 is SGHNT and CDR2 YENEEA.

The chain is built from TRBV3-1 (or the pseudogene TRBV3-2) and TRBJ1-6; TRBD1 aligns across 7 bases. This CDR3 is 16 amino acids long. Germline assignment: CDR1 LGHDT and CDR2 YNNKEL (reference sequence). V lost 5 bases to trimming and J lost 10 bases; unmatched junction nucleotides: 14. In DNA, the CDR3 is TGTGCCAGCAGCTCGCGGGACAGCCCTACTAGCTCACCCCTCCACTTT. Translation: CASSSRDSPTSSPLHF.

This clone has just a few counts. The rearrangement joins TRBV6-4 to TRBJ2-1; 10 bases fit TRBD1. Germline CDR1 MRHNA, CDR2 SNTAGT. Losses at the gene ends were 6 bases for V and 7 bases for J; bases not matched to a gene: 6. The CDR3 totals 14 residues. The CDR3 is CASSRQGAVNEQFF. The CDR3 DNA is TGTGCCAGCAGCCGACAGGGGGCAGTAAATGAGCAGTTCTTC.

V usage is TRBV27 and J usage is TRBJ2-3, with 7 bases aligning to TRBD2. CDR3 length: 16 amino acids. CDR1 and CDR2 from the germline V gene are MNHEY and SMNVEV (reference sequence). The V gene end was trimmed by 5 bases and the J gene end by 3 bases; junction bases not matched to a gene: 11. CDR3 residues: CASSPQLARATDTQYF. The CDR3 nucleotides read TGTGCCAGCAGTCCGCAACTAGCGAGGGCTACAGATACGCAGTATTTT.

The CDR3 reads CASSLGLATSNYNEQFF. CDR3 DNA: TGTGCCAGCAGCCTCGGACTAGCGACAAGCAACTACAATGAGCAGTTCTTC. The chain recombines TRBV3-1 (or the pseudogene TRBV3-2) with TRBJ2-1; 9 bases align to TRBD2. The CDR3 extends over 17 amino acids. Trimming took 4 bases from V and 3 from J; bases not matched to a gene: 10. Looked up from germline, CDR1 is LGHDT and CDR2 is YNNKEL (reference sequence).

This chain joins TRBV27 and TRBJ2-7, with D maybe TRBD2 (5 bases). CDR3 length: 15 residues. Germline loops: CDR1 MNHEY, CDR2 SMNVEV (reference sequence). Trimming removed 4 bases at V and 0 bases at J, with 13 bases between. The CDR3 sequence: CASSSQWESSYEQYF. CDR3 DNA: TGTGCCAGCAGTTCCCAGTGGGAGTCCTCCTACGAGCAGTACTTC.